This TCR beta chain stems from a study of blood T cell repertoires in COVID-19. About the research overall: Acute and convalescent COVID-19 specimens originated in the United States, Italy and Spain. PBMCs, B-cell-depleted T cells, or T cells provided the cDNA or gDNA that made up the material.

Original processing notes: Nucleated cell counts were estimated from reference gene primer amplification. TCRdb's copy holds only in-frame clones and misses some; the assay was immunoSEQ multiplex PCR. The DNA gave D and trimming, while V, J and clone size come from that table. This sample carries about 200,000 clones, about 89% of them seen once, and the ten largest clones take over 7%. Germline values: CDR1 LGHDT, CDR2 YNNKEL (reference sequence). The trim removed 4 bases at V and 3 bases at J, leaving 6 bases unmatched. The length of the CDR3 is 15 residues. Participant ages covered about 18 to 90 years across 24 US areas.

The TCR comes from a woman aged 18-29 years who had recovered from COVID-19. This chain connects TRBV3-1 (or the pseudogene TRBV3-2) to TRBJ2-7; 10 bases align to TRBD1. The sequenced material came from PBMCs or T cells enriched from blood (not recorded which). CDR3 amino acids: CASSPDWTGGYEQYF. CDR3 nucleotide sequence: TGTGCCAGCAGCCCTGATTGGACAGGGGGCTACGAGCAGTACTTC.